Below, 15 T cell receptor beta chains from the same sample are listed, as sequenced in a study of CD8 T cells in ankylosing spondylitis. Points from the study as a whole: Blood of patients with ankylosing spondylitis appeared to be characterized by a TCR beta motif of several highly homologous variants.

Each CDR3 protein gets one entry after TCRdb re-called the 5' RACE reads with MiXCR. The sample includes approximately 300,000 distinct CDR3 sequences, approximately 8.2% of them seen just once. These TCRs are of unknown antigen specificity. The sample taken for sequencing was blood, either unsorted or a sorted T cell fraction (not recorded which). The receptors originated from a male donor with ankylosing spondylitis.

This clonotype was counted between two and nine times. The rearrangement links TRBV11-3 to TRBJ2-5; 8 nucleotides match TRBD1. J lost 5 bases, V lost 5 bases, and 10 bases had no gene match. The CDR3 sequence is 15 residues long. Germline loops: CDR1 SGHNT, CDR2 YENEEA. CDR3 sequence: CASSQPGQDAETQYF. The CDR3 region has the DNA TGTGCCAGCAGCCAGCCGGGACAGGACGCGGAGACCCAGTACTTC. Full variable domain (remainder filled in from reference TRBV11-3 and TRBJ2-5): EAGVVQSPRYKIIEKKQPVAFWCNPISGHNTLYWYLQNLGQGPELLIRYENEEAVDDSQLPKDRFSAERLKGVDSTLKIQPAELGDSAVYLCASSQPGQDAETQYFGPGTRLLVL.

CDR3 in amino acids: CSVGTAMNTEAFF. CDR3 bases: TGCAGCGTGGGGACAGCCATGAACACTGAAGCTTTCTTT. This chain uses TRBV29-1 with TRBJ1-1; the match to TRBD1 covers 7 bases. This CDR3 spans 13 amino acids. CDR1 and CDR2 from the germline V gene are SQVTM and ANQGSEA. V lost 6 bases and J lost 0; bases outside the gene matches: 4.

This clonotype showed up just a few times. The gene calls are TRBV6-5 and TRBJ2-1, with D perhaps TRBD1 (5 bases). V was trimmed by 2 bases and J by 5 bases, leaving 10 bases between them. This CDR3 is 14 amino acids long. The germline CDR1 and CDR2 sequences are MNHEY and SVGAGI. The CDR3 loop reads CASSYTLQDNEQFF. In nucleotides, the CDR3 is TGTGCCAGCAGTTACACCTTACAGGACAATGAGCAGTTCTTC.

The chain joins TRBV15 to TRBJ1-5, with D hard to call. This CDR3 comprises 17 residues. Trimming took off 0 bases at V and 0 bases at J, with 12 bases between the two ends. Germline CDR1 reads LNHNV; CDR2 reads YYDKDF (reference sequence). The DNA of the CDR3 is TGTGCCACCAGCAGAGAACTGCGACGGAGTAGCAATCAGCCCCAGCATTTT. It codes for CATSRELRRSSNQPQHF.

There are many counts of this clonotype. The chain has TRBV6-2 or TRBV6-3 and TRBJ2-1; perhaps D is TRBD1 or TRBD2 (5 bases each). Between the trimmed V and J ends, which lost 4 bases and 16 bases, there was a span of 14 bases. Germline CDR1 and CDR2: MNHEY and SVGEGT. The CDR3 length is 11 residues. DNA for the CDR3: TGTGCCAGCAGTTGGGACCTGCGCTACTTCTTC. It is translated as CASSWDLRYFF.

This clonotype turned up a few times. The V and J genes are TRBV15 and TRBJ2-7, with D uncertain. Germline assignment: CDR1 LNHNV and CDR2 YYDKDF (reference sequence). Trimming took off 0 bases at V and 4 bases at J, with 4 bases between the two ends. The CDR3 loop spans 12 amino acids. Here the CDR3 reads CATSRDRYEQYF. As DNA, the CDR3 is TGTGCCACCAGCAGAGATAGGTACGAGCAGTACTTC.

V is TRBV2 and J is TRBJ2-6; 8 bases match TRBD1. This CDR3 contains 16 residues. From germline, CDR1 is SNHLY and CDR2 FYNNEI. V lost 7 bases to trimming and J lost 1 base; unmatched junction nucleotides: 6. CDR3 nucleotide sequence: TGTGCCAGCAAGGACAGGGCGGTATCTGGGGCCAACGTCCTGACTTTC. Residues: CASKDRAVSGANVLTF.

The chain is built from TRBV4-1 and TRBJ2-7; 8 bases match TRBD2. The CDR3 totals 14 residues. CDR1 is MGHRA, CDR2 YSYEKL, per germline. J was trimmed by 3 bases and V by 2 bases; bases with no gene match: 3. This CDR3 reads CASSQPGTSYEQYF. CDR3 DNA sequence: TGCGCCAGCAGCCAACCCGGGACTAGCTACGAGCAGTACTTC.

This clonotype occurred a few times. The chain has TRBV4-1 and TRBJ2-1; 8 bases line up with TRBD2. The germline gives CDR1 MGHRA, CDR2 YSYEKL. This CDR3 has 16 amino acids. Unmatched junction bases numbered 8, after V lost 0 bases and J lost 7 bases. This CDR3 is CASSQEGTRGFNEQFF. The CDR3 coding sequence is TGCGCCAGCAGCCAAGAAGGGACTAGGGGGTTTAATGAGCAGTTCTTC.

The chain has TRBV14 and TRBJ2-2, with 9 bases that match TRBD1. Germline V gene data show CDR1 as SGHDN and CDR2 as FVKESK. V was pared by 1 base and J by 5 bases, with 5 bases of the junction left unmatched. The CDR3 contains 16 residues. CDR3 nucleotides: TGTGCCAGCAGCCAAGGAGGGACAGGGCGGACCGGGGAGCTGTTTTTT. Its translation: CASSQGGTGRTGELFF.

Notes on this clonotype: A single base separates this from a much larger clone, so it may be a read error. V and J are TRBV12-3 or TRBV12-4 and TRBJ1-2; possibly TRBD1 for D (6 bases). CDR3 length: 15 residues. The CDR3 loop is CASGFRGQSNYGYTF. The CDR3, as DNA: TGTGCCAGCGGTTTCCGAGGACAGAGTAACTATGGCTACACCTTC.

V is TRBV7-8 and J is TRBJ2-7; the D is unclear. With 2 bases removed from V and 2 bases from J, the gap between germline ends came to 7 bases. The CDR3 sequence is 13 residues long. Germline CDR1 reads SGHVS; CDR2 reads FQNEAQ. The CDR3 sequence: CASSLLGAYEQYF. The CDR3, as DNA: TGTGCCAGCAGCTTACTGGGTGCCTACGAGCAGTACTTC.

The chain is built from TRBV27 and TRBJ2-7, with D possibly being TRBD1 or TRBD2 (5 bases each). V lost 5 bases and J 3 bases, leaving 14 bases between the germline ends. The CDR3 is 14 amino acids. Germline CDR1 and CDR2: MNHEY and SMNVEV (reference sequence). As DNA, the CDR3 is TGTGCCAGCAGTCCGGGACGGGATTTCTACGAGCAGTACTTC. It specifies CASSPGRDFYEQYF.

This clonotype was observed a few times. CDR3 region: CASSWAGGASSGNTIYF. CDR3 in DNA: TGCGCCAGCAGCTGGGCTGGGGGGGCGAGCTCTGGAAACACCATATATTTT. The chain uses TRBV5-1 and TRBJ1-3, with D possibly being TRBD1 (6 bases). In germline, CDR1 is SGHRS, CDR2 YFSETQ. The CDR3 covers 17 residues. V lost 3 bases to trimming and J lost 0 bases, with 16 bases between them.

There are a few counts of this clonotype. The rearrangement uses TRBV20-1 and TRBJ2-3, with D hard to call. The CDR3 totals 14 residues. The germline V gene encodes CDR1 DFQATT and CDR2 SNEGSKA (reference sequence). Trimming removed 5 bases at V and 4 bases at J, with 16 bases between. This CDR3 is CSAWTSGIADTQYF. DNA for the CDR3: TGCAGTGCTTGGACGTCGGGTATCGCAGATACGCAGTATTTT.